Listed here are 31 T cell receptor beta chains from one sample, sequenced in a study of blood T cell repertoires in COVID-19. Assay used: immunoSEQ multiplex PCR; TCRdb lists only in-frame clones, some missing. The table records about 300,000 clones, 80% to 90% of them present only once. Sequenced sample: PBMCs or T cells enriched from blood (not recorded which). The receptor set was obtained from a man aged 25 to 40 who had recovered from COVID-19.

The gene calls are TRBV18 and TRBJ1-5, with 8 bases fitting TRBD1. V was pared by 8 bases and J by 1 base, with 7 bases of the junction left unmatched. In germline, CDR1 is KGHSH, CDR2 LQKENI. The CDR3 contains 15 residues. DNA of the CDR3: TGTGCCAGCGCGCCTCAGGGGGCCAGCAATCAGCCCCAGCATTTT. Translating gives CASAPQGASNQPQHF.

V is TRBV30 and J is TRBJ1-5, with no clear D. This CDR3 contains 17 residues. Germline loops: CDR1 GTSNPN, CDR2 SVGIG (reference sequence). Trimming pared 2 bases from V and 0 bases from J, leaving 17 bases between. This CDR3 is CAWSTGVQIYSNQPQHF. The CDR3 DNA reads as TGTGCCTGGAGTACCGGGGTCCAGATATATAGCAATCAGCCCCAGCATTTT.

The chain uses TRBV11-2 and TRBJ2-7; no reliable D call. The germline gives CDR1 SGHAT, CDR2 FQNNGV. V lost 4 bases, J lost 0 bases, and 10 bases lay in between. The CDR3 spans 14 residues. CDR3 coding DNA: TGTGCCAGCAGCTACGACATTTACTCCTACGAGCAGTACTTC. Its protein product is CASSYDIYSYEQYF.

This clone was seen only once. The gene calls are TRBV6-6 and TRBJ1-1, with 7 bases that match TRBD1. Germline V gene sequence: CDR1 MNHNY, CDR2 SVGAGI (reference sequence). V was pared by 7 bases and J by 4 bases, with 9 bases of the junction left unmatched. The CDR3 length is 14 residues. The DNA of the CDR3 is TGTGCCAGCACCAATGGACAGGCACTCACTGAAGCTTTCTTT. Its translation is CASTNGQALTEAFF.

The chain is built from TRBV3-1 (or the pseudogene TRBV3-2) and TRBJ2-5; 8 bases line up with TRBD1. In germline, CDR1 is LGHDT, CDR2 YNNKEL (reference sequence). V lost 3 bases and J lost 6; bases outside the gene matches: 12. The CDR3 runs to 16 residues. The CDR3: CASSHRSDRATKTQYF. As DNA, the CDR3 is TGTGCCAGCAGCCATAGGTCGGACAGGGCGACGAAGACCCAGTACTTC.

V usage is TRBV4-2 and J usage is TRBJ2-1, with 11 bases lining up with TRBD1. The CDR3 has 15 amino acids. Trimming removed 3 bases from V and 8 bases from J; junction bases left unmatched: 6. Germline CDR1 is LGHNA and CDR2 is YNFKEQ. The CDR3 region is CASSQERTGGHEQFF. The CDR3 region has the DNA TGTGCCAGCAGCCAGGAACGGACAGGGGGCCATGAGCAGTTCTTC.

The V gene is TRBV3-1 (or the pseudogene TRBV3-2), the J gene TRBJ1-2, with D perhaps TRBD1 (6 bases). The CDR3 has 13 residues. Germline-derived CDR1 and CDR2 are LGHDT and YNNKEL (reference sequence). Trimming stripped 4 bases from V and 3 bases from J, with 9 bases between. CDR3 in amino acids: CASSLTGYYGYTF. CDR3 nucleotide sequence: TGTGCCAGCAGCCTCACAGGGTACTATGGCTACACCTTC.

The J gene is TRBJ2-7, the V gene TRBV10-2, with TRBD2 matching over 12 bases. V lost 6 bases and J lost 6; bases outside the gene matches: 6. Germline values: CDR1 WSHSY, CDR2 SAAADI. This CDR3 has 14 residues. The CDR3 region has the DNA TGCGCCAGCAGACCTAGCGGGGGGGCGACCGAGCAGTACTTC. Protein product: CASRPSGGATEQYF.

This chain uses TRBV9 with TRBJ2-1; 13 bases map to TRBD2. The CDR3 covers 16 residues. CDR1 is SGDLS, CDR2 YYNGEE, per germline. With 3 bases clipped from V and 7 bases from J, the junction kept 7 bases outside the gene matches. CDR3 region: CASSGGLAGAQNEQFF. In nucleotides, the CDR3 is TGTGCCAGCAGCGGCGGACTAGCGGGGGCTCAGAATGAGCAGTTCTTC.

The V gene is TRBV5-1, the J gene TRBJ2-3, with 7 positions matching TRBD1. In germline, CDR1 is SGHRS, CDR2 YFSETQ. V lost 0 bases to trimming and J lost 6 bases; unmatched junction nucleotides: 10. There are 16 residues in the CDR3. The CDR3 region has the DNA TGCGCCAGCAGCTTGGGTAGACAGGGTTTAACCGATACGCAGTATTTT. This translates into CASSLGRQGLTDTQYF.

The chain is built from TRBV7-2 and TRBJ1-3; TRBD1 matches 7 bases. Germline assignment: CDR1 SGHTA and CDR2 FQGNSA. V shed 0 bases, J shed 8 bases, and the junction held 7 bases outside the gene matches. CDR3 length: 15 amino acids. The CDR3 DNA reads as TGTGCCAGCAGCTTAGCCGGACAGGTTGCATACACCATATATTTT. This codes for CASSLAGQVAYTIYF.

The chain has TRBV5-1 and TRBJ2-7, with D maybe TRBD2 (5 bases). CDR1 and CDR2 (germline): SGHRS, YFSETQ. The CDR3 sequence is 14 residues long. V was cut by 6 bases and J by 2 bases, with 15 bases left in between. The CDR3 DNA reads TGCGCCAGCAAGGAAGAGACTACGACCTACGAGCAGTACTTC. The encoded protein is CASKEETTTYEQYF. Supplemented by reference TRBV5-1 and TRBJ2-7, the full variable domain reads KAGVTQTPRYLIKTRGQQVTLSCSPISGHRSVSWYQQTPGQGLQFLFEYFSETQRNKGNFPGRFSGRQFSNSRSEMNVSTLELGDSALYLCASKEETTTYEQYFGPGTRLTVT.

The CDR3 sequence: CASSQGLTGRGEKLFF. CDR3 bases: TGCGCCAGCAGCCAGGGGTTGACAGGGCGAGGAGAAAAACTGTTTTTT. The chain uses TRBV4-3 and TRBJ1-4; 7 nucleotides agree with TRBD1. Germline CDR1 reads LGHNA; CDR2 reads YSLEER. The length of the CDR3 is 16 residues. J gave up 8 bases and V 3 bases, and 12 bases lay outside the gene matches.

J is TRBJ2-7 and V is TRBV18; TRBD1 agrees at 8 bases. Unmatched junction bases numbered 3, after V lost 2 bases and J lost 0 bases. The CDR3 consists of 15 residues. Germline values: CDR1 KGHSH, CDR2 LQKENI. For the CDR3, the DNA is TGTGCCAGCTCACCAAGGACAGGGAGCTCCTACGAGCAGTACTTC. This gives the protein CASSPRTGSSYEQYF. The variable domain in full, completed from reference TRBV18 and TRBJ2-7, reads NAGVMQNPRHLVRRRGQEARLRCSPMKGHSHVYWYRQLPEEGLKFMVYLQKENIIDESGMPKERFSAEFPKEGPSILRIQQVVRGDSAAYFCASSPRTGSSYEQYFGPGTRLTVT.

This chain links TRBV5-6 with TRBJ1-6; D is ambiguous. CDR1 is SGHDT and CDR2 is YYEEEE in the germline V gene. With 4 bases removed from V and 10 bases from J, the gap between germline ends came to 18 bases. The CDR3 covers 15 residues. CDR3 in amino acids: CASSQLRGLGSPLHF. In DNA, the CDR3 is TGTGCCAGCAGCCAGCTTCGAGGGTTAGGATCACCCCTCCACTTT.

The J gene is TRBJ1-5, the V gene TRBV12-3 or TRBV12-4; D gene unclear. This CDR3 has 12 residues. V was cut by 3 bases and J by 7 bases, with 7 bases left in between. CDR3 sequence: CASSFAEQPQHF. CDR3 bases: TGTGCCAGCAGTTTTGCGGAGCAGCCCCAGCATTTT.

This chain joins TRBV5-5 and TRBJ1-4, with D possibly being TRBD1 (6 bases). The V end lost 3 bases, the J end lost 7 bases, and 13 bases lay between the germline ends. This CDR3 region has 14 residues. Germline lookup yields CDR1 SGHKS and CDR2 YYEKEE (reference sequence). CDR3 sequence: CASSYGTNPEKLFF. The CDR3 nucleotides are TGTGCCAGCAGCTACGGGACAAACCCTGAAAAACTGTTTTTT.

This chain connects TRBV5-1 to TRBJ2-3, with TRBD2 matching over 15 bases. This CDR3 is 18 amino acids long. Germline-derived CDR1 and CDR2 are SGHRS and YFSETQ. V gave up 4 bases and J gave up 2 bases; unmatched junction bases: 8. As DNA, the CDR3 is TGCGCCAGCAGCAGAACGGGACTAGCGGGGGGACCCACAGATACGCAGTATTTT. Its translation: CASSRTGLAGGPTDTQYF.

The chain joins TRBV6-2 or TRBV6-3 to TRBJ1-5, with 7 bases matching TRBD1. Germline V gives CDR1 MNHEY, CDR2 SVGEGT. This CDR3 spans 18 amino acids. Trimming cost V 0 bases and J 0 bases; bases outside gene matches: 8. CDR3 bases: TGTGCCAGCAGTTACTCCACCCCAGGGGGTTATAGCAATCAGCCCCAGCATTTT. Protein: CASSYSTPGGYSNQPQHF.

The V call is TRBV15, the J call TRBJ1-2; TRBD1 aligns across 7 bases. The germline V gene has CDR1 LNHNV and CDR2 YYDKDF (reference sequence). V shed 0 bases, J shed 7 bases, and the junction held 20 bases outside the gene matches. This CDR3 is 19 amino acids long. The CDR3 sequence is CATSRDRSGGGGFSLGYTF. CDR3 nucleotides: TGTGCCACCAGCAGAGACCGTAGTGGAGGGGGCGGATTCTCACTTGGCTACACCTTC. Variable domain in full (rest from reference TRBV15 and TRBJ1-2): DAMVIQNPRYQVTQFGKPVTLSCSQTLNHNVMYWYQQKSSQAPKLLFHYYDKDFNNEADTPDNFQSRRPNTSFCFLDIRSPGLGDTAMYLCATSRDRSGGGGFSLGYTFGSGTRLTVV.

The chain is built from TRBV27 and TRBJ1-2, with 7 bases aligning to TRBD1. The CDR3 extends over 13 amino acids. In germline, CDR1 is MNHEY, CDR2 SMNVEV (reference sequence). J was trimmed by 5 bases and V by 6 bases; bases with no gene match: 6. CDR3 coding DNA: TGTGCCAGCAGGTCCCAGGGGGGATATGGCTACACCTTC. It yields the protein CASRSQGGYGYTF.

The gene calls are TRBV6-5 and TRBJ1-2; D unresolved. The V end was cut by 5 bases, the J end by 5 bases, with 12 bases between. Germline-derived CDR1 and CDR2 are MNHEY and SVGAGI. CDR3 length: 13 amino acids. Here the CDR3 reads CASSTRYDYGYTF. The CDR3 region has the DNA TGTGCCAGCAGTACCAGATACGATTATGGCTACACCTTC.

The sample holds one count of this clone. The V and J genes are TRBV19 and TRBJ1-1; D is ambiguous. CDR3 length: 13 residues. CDR1 is LNHDA and CDR2 is SQIVND in the germline V gene (reference sequence). The ends were cut back, 5 bases at V and 5 bases at J, with 12 bases in the middle. The CDR3 loop reads CASSPMRATEAFF. The CDR3 nucleotides are TGTGCCAGTAGTCCTATGAGAGCAACTGAAGCTTTCTTT.

The genes are TRBV6-6 and TRBJ1-5; 7 positions match TRBD1. This CDR3 is built from 16 residues. Germline V lookup: CDR1 MNHNY, CDR2 SVGAGI (reference sequence). Trimming took 4 bases from V and 4 from J; bases not matched to a gene: 10. CDR3 DNA sequence: TGTGCCAGCAGTTCGGTACTCGGGACAGCTAATCAGCCCCAGCATTTT. Translation: CASSSVLGTANQPQHF.

The V and J genes are TRBV6-2 or TRBV6-3 and TRBJ1-2; possible D gene TRBD1, 6 bases. The germline V and J ends were trimmed by 5 bases and 0 bases, with 10 bases remaining between them. The CDR3 is made up of 14 amino acids. Germline V gives CDR1 MNHEY, CDR2 SVGEGT. The DNA for the CDR3 is TGTGCCAGCAGTCCGACAGGAGCTAACTATGGCTACACCTTC. It encodes CASSPTGANYGYTF.

The rearrangement uses TRBV11-2 and TRBJ2-4; weak D call: TRBD2 (7 bases). V was pared by 0 bases and J by 9 bases, with 15 bases between. CDR3 length equals 15 residues. Germline CDR1 is SGHAT and CDR2 is FQNNGV. The chain's CDR3 is CASSLEAGGPTIQYF. DNA of the CDR3: TGTGCCAGCAGCTTAGAGGCCGGGGGGCCCACCATTCAGTACTTC.

Concerning this clone itself: Additional DNA sequences in this sample encode the identical CDR3. The chain joins TRBV6-5 to TRBJ1-3; D ambiguous. V was trimmed by 8 bases and J by 4 bases, leaving 9 bases between them. The length of the CDR3 is 12 residues. Looked up from germline, CDR1 is MNHEY and CDR2 is SVGAGI. The CDR3 coding sequence is TGTGCCAGCGGGCGGGCAGGAAACACCATATATTTT. This codes for CASGRAGNTIYF.

The chain combines TRBV9 with TRBJ2-6; 8 bases align to TRBD1. CDR1 SGDLS and CDR2 YYNGEE come from the germline V gene. V lost 0 bases and J lost 0; bases outside the gene matches: 8. The CDR3 consists of 19 residues. The CDR3 nucleotides are TGTGCCAGCAGCGTAGGGGCGGGACAGGCTCCCTCTGGGGCCAACGTCCTGACTTTC. Translating it yields CASSVGAGQAPSGANVLTF.

J is TRBJ1-1 and V is TRBV11-2, with 7 bases lining up with TRBD1. The CDR3 consists of 15 residues. V lost 4 bases to trimming and J lost 3 bases; unmatched junction nucleotides: 8. Germline V gives CDR1 SGHAT, CDR2 FQNNGV. CDR3 region: CASSSLTGRDTEAFF. CDR3 coding DNA: TGTGCCAGCAGCTCCCTGACAGGGCGGGACACTGAAGCTTTCTTT. The full variable domain, in which reference TRBV11-2 and TRBJ1-1 provide the parts outside the CDR3, is EAGVAQSPRYKIIEKRQSVAFWCNPISGHATLYWYQQILGQGPKLLIQFQNNGVVDDSQLPKDRFSAERLKGVDSTLKIQPAKLEDSAVYLCASSSLTGRDTEAFFGQGTRLTVV.

The chain joins TRBV3-1 (or the pseudogene TRBV3-2) to TRBJ1-2, with D perhaps TRBD1 (5 bases). Trimming left V 4 bases short and J 4 bases short, with 19 bases between. The germline gives CDR1 LGHDT, CDR2 YNNKEL (reference sequence). The CDR3 spans 16 residues. The CDR3 loop reads CASSRGVGVFAYGYTF. The DNA for the CDR3 is TGTGCCAGCAGCCGGGGGGTAGGGGTTTTCGCCTATGGCTACACCTTC.

The chain's CDR3 is CASSSNRIEQYF. The CDR3 DNA reads as TGTGCCAGCAGCTCGAACAGAATCGAGCAGTACTTC. This chain joins TRBV5-6 and TRBJ2-7; the D is unclear. Trimming removed 3 bases at V and 6 bases at J, with 10 bases between. Per germline, CDR1 SGHDT and CDR2 YYEEEE. The CDR3 length is 12 residues.